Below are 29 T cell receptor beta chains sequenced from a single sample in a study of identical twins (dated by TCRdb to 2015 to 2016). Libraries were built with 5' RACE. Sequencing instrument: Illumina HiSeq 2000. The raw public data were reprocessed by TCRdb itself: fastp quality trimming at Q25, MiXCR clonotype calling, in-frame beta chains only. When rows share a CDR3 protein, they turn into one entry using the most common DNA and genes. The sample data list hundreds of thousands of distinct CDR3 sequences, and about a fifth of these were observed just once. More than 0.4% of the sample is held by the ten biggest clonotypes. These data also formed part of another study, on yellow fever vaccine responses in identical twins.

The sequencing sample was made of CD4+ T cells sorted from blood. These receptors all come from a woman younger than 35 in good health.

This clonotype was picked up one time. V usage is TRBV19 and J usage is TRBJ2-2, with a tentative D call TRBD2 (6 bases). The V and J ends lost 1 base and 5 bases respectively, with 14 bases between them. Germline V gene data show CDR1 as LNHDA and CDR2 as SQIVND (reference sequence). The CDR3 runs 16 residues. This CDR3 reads CASSIGRAFGTGELFF. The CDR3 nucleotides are TGTGCCAGTAGTATAGGGAGGGCGTTTGGGACCGGGGAGCTGTTTTTT.

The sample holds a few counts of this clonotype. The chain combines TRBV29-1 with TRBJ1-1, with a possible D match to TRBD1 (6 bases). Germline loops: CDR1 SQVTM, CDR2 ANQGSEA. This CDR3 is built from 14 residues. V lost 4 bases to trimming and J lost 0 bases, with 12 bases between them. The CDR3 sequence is CSVVGPGVNTEAFF. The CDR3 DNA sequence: TGCAGCGTTGTTGGGCCAGGGGTGAACACTGAAGCTTTCTTT.

The CDR3 DNA follows: TGTGCCAGCAGTGAAGTCTTGGGGGGGGCCACACCCCGCACAGATACGCAGTATTTT. It yields the protein CASSEVLGGATPRTDTQYF. V usage is TRBV6-1 and J usage is TRBJ2-3, with a weak D call TRBD2 (7 bases). The CDR3 is made up of 19 amino acids. V dropped 1 base and J dropped 1 base, with 21 bases sitting between them. Per the germline V gene, CDR1 is MNHNS and CDR2 is SASEGT.

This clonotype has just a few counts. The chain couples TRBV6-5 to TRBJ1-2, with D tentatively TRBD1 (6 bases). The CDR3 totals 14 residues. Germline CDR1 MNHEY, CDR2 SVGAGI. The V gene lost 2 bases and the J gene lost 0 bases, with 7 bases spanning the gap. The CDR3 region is CASSYQGTNYGYTF. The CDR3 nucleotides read TGTGCCAGCAGTTACCAGGGGACTAACTATGGCTACACCTTC.

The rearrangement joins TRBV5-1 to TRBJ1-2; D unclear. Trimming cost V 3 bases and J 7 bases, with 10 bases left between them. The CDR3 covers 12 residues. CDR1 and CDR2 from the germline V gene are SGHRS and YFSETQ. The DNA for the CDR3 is TGCGCCAGCAGCTCCACGTCTGCTGGCTACACCTTC. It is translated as CASSSTSAGYTF. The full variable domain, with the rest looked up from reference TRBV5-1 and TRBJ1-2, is KAGVTQTPRYLIKTRGQQVTLSCSPISGHRSVSWYQQTPGQGLQFLFEYFSETQRNKGNFPGRFSGRQFSNSRSEMNVSTLELGDSALYLCASSSTSAGYTFGSGTRLTVV.

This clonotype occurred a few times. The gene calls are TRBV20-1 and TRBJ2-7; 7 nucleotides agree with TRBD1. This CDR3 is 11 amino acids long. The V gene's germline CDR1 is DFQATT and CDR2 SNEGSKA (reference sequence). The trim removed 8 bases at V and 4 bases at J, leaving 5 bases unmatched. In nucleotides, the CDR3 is TGCAGTTTCCGGGACAGTTACGAGCAGTACTTC. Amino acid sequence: CSFRDSYEQYF.

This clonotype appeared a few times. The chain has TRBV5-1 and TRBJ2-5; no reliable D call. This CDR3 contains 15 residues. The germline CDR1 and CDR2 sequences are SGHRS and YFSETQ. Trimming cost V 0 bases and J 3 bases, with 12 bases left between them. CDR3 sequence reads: CASSLDVSFKETQYF. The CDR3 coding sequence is TGCGCCAGCAGCTTGGATGTCAGTTTCAAAGAGACCCAGTACTTC.

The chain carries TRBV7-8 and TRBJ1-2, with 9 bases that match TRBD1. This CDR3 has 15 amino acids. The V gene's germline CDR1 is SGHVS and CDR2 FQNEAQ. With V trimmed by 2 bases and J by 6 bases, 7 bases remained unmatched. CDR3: CASSLSRTGVHGYTF. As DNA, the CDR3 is TGTGCCAGCAGCTTATCCCGGACAGGGGTTCATGGCTACACCTTC.

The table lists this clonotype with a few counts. The CDR3 sequence is CASSIDETGYTGELFF. As DNA, the CDR3 is TGTGCCAGTAGTATAGACGAGACAGGTTACACCGGGGAGCTGTTTTTT. V is TRBV19 and J is TRBJ2-2, with D possibly being TRBD1 (6 bases). Germline-derived CDR1 and CDR2 are LNHDA and SQIVND (reference sequence). V was shortened by 0 bases and J by 3 bases, with 11 bases between the two germline ends. This CDR3 is built from 16 residues.

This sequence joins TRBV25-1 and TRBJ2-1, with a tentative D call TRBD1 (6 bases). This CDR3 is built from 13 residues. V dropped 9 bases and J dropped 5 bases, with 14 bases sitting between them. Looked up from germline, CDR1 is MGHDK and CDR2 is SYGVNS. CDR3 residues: CARPGDIDNEQFF. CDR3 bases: TGTGCCAGACCCGGGGACATCGACAATGAGCAGTTCTTC.

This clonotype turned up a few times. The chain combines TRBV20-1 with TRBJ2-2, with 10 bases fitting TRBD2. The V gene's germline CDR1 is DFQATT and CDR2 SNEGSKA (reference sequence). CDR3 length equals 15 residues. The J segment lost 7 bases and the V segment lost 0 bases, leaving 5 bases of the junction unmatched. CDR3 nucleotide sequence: TGCAGTGCTAGAGATCTTACTAGCGGGGTCGGGGAGCTGTTTTTT. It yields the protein CSARDLTSGVGELFF.

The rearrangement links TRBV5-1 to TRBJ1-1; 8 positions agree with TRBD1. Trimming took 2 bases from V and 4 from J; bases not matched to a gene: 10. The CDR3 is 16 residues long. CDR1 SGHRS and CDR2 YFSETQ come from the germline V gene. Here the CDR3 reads CASSFTLDRVVTEAFF. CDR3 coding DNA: TGCGCCAGCAGCTTTACCTTGGACAGGGTCGTCACTGAAGCTTTCTTT.

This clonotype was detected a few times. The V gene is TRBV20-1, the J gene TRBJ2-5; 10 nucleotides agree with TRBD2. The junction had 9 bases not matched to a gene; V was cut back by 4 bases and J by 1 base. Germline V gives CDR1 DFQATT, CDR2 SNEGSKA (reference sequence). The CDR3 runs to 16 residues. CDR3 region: CSATSLTSGFQETQYF. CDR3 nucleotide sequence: TGCAGTGCTACCTCCTTGACTAGCGGGTTCCAAGAGACCCAGTACTTC.

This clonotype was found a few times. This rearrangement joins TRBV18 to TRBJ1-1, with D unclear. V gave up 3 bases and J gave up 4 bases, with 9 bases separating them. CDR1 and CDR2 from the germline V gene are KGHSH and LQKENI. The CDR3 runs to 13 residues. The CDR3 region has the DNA TGTGCCAGCTCACCCCAAGCGACCACTGAAGCTTTCTTT. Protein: CASSPQATTEAFF.

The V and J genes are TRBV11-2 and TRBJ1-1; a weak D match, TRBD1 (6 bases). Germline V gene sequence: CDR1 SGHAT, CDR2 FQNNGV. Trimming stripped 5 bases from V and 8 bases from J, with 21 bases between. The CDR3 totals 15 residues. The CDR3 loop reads CASSPDSLSSGEAFF. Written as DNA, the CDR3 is TGTGCCAGCAGCCCGGACAGCCTGAGCTCGGGCGAAGCTTTCTTT.

In nucleotides, the CDR3 is TGTGCCAGCACCCAGTACACGCCTAAAAGCGGGGAGCTGTTTTTT. Protein product: CASTQYTPKSGELFF. V gene TRBV7-6 combines with J gene TRBJ2-2; D is uncertain. V lost 7 bases to trimming and J lost 7 bases, with 19 bases between them. Germline CDR1 reads SGHVS; CDR2 reads FNYEAQ. The CDR3 loop spans 15 amino acids.

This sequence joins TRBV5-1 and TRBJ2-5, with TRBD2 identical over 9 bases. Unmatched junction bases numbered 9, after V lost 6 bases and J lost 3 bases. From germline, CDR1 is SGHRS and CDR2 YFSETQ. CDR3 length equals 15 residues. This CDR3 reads CASKVSGRVEETQYF. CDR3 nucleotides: TGCGCCAGCAAAGTTAGCGGGAGAGTGGAAGAGACCCAGTACTTC.

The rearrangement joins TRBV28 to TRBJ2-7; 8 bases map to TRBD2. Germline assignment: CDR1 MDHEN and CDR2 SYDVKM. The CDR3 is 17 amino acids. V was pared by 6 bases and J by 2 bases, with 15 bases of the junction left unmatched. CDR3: CASSNSAGLAGAYEQYV. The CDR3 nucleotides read TGTGCCAGCAGCAACTCGGCGGGGCTAGCGGGCGCCTACGAGCAGTACGTC.

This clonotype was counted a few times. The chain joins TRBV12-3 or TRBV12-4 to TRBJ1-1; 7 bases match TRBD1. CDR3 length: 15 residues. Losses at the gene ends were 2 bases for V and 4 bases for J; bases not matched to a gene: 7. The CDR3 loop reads CASSLRGPLGTEAFF. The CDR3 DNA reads TGTGCCAGCAGTTTAAGGGGGCCCCTGGGCACTGAAGCTTTCTTT.

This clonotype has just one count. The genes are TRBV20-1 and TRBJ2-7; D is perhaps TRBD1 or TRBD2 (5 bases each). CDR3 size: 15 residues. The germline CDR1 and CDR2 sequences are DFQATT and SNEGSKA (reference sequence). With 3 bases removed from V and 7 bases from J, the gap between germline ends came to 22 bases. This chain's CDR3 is CSASRPAKGTGEQYF. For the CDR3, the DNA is TGCAGTGCTAGTCGCCCCGCTAAAGGGACGGGAGAGCAGTACTTC.

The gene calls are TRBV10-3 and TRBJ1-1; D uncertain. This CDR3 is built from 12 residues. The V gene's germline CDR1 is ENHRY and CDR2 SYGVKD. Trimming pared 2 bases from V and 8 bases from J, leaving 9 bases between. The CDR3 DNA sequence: TGTGCCATCAGTGAGCGGAGGACCGAAGCTTTCTTT. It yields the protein CAISERRTEAFF.

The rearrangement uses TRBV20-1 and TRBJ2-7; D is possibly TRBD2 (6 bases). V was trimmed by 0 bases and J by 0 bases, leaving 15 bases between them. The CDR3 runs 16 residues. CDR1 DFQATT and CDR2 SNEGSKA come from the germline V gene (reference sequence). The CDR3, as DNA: TGCAGTGCTAGAGATTGGAGGAGGGGTGGCTCCTACGAGCAGTACTTC. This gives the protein CSARDWRRGGSYEQYF.

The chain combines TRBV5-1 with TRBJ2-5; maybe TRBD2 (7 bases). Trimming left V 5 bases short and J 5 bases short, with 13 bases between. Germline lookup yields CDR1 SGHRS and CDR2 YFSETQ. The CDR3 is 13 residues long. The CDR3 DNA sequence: TGCGCCAGCAGTGGCGGGGGCGGGGAGACCCAGTACTTC. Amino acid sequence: CASSGGGGETQYF.

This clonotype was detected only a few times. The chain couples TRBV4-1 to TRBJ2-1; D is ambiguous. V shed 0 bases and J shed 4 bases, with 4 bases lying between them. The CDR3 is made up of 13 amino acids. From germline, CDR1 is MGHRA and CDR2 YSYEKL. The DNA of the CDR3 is TGCGCCAGCAGCCAAGATCCGTACAATGAGCAGTTCTTC. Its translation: CASSQDPYNEQFF.

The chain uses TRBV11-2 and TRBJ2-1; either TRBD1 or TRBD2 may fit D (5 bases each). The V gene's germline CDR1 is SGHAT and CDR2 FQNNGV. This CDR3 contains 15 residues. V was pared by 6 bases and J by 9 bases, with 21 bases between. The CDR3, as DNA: TGTGCCAGCAGGAATGTGAGGGGAAAACGGGGTGAGCAGTTCTTC. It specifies CASRNVRGKRGEQFF.

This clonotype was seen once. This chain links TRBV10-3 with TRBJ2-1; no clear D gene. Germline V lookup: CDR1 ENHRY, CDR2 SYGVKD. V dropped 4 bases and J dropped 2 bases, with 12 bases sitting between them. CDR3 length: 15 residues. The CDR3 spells CAISGGPGTYNEQFF. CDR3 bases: TGTGCCATCAGTGGAGGACCGGGTACCTACAATGAGCAGTTCTTC.

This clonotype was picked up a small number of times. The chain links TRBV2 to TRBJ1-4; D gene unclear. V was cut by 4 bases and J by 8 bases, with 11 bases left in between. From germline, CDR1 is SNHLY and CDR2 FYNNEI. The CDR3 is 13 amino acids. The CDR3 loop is CASSASIEEKLFF. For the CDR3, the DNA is TGTGCCAGCAGTGCAAGTATCGAGGAAAAACTGTTTTTT.

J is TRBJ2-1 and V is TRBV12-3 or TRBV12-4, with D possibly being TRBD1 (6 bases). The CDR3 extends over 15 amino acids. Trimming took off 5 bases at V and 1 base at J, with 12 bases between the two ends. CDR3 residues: CASSPFTGSYNEQFF. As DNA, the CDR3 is TGTGCCAGCAGTCCGTTTACAGGGTCCTACAATGAGCAGTTCTTC.

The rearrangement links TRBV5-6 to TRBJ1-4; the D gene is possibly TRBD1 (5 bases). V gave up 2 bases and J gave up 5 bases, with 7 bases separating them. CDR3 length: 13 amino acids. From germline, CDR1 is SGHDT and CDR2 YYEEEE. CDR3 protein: CASSLRDNEKLFF. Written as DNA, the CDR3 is TGTGCCAGCAGCTTAAGGGACAATGAAAAACTGTTTTTT.